A selection of T cell receptor beta chains follows, all from one sample in a study of a mutant IDH1 vaccine in newly diagnosed glioma. Method: immunoSEQ multiplex PCR; TCRdb's copy keeps in-frame clones and lacks some. The top ten hold around 2.6% of the sample, which has roughly 30,000 clones, around 87% seen once. These receptors lack a known antigen. Sequences were derived from PBMCs, sampled from a glioma patient whose treatment included an IDH1 peptide vaccine. All receptors come from a man in his forties with glioma. CDR3s include the opening cysteine and the closing phenylalanine or tryptophan. D genes are given only for firm matches. Clone size appears in some rows only: once, few, many, or a class for an expanded clone.

>TRBJ1-2|TRBV25-1|NA|NA
TGTGCCAGCAGTGGATCCGGGACGCTGTCTGGCTACACCTTC
CASSGSGTLSGYTF
>TRBJ1-1|TRBV6-6|NA|NA
TGTGCCAGCAGCCCGGGGGAGGATTGGAACACTGAAGCTTTCTTT
CASSPGEDWNTEAFF
>TRBJ2-2|TRBV2|TRBD1|NA
TGTGCCGACAGGGGGCGCGCCGGGGAGCTGTTTTTT
CADRGRAGELFF
>TRBJ2-2|TRBV19|NA|NA
TGTGCCAGTAGTCCCCCCGTCGGGGAGCTGTTTTTT
CASSPPVGELFF
>TRBJ1-2|TRBV13|NA|NA
TGTGCCAGCAGCAGAGGACAGCTTCACTATGGCTACACCTTC
CASSRGQLHYGYTF
>TRBJ1-2|TRBV6-6|NA|medium-sized
TGTGCCAGCAGTTCGCAGGGTTCGACGGACTATGGCTACACCTTC
CASSSQGSTDYGYTF
>TRBJ2-1|TRBV19|NA|NA
TGTGCCAGTAGCGGGAGCGCAGATGAGCAGTTCTTC
CASSGSADEQFF
>TRBJ2-1|TRBV19|NA|NA
TGTGCCAGCACTGGAGAGCATGAGCAGTTCTTC
CASTGEHEQFF
>TRBJ2-2|TRBV7-2|NA|NA
TGTGCCAGCAGCTTAGAGGGGGGCCGAGCCGGGGAGCTGTTTTTT
CASSLEGGRAGELFF
>TRBJ2-5|TRBV25-1|TRBD1|NA
TGTGCCAGCAGTGAATGGGGGGACAGGGGTTCTCGGACCCAGTACTTC
CASSEWGDRGSRTQYF
>TRBJ2-6|TRBV7-2|NA|NA
TGTGCCAGCAGTCTCAAGGCCCTCTCTGGGGCCAACGTCCTGACTTTC
CASSLKALSGANVLTF
>TRBJ2-1|TRBV10-3|NA|NA
TGTGCCATCAGTAAACAACAAGAGTCCTCCTACAATGAGCAGTTCTTC
CAISKQQESSYNEQFF
>TRBJ2-2|TRBV5-5|NA|NA
TGTGCCAGCAGCCCCCGGGGGTCGAACACCGGGGAGCTGTTTTTT
CASSPRGSNTGELFF
>TRBJ2-7|TRBV7-9|TRBD2|NA
TGTGCCAGCAGCAGACTAGCGGGAGGGCTCTACGAGCAGTACTTC
CASSRLAGGLYEQYF
>TRBJ2-3|TRBV7-2|TRBD2|NA
TGTGCCAGCAGCCTCCCGCCAGGACTAGCGTCAGATACGCAGTATTTT
CASSLPPGLASDTQYF
>TRBJ1-1|TRBV7-2|NA|NA
TGTGCCAGCAGCTTCAGGGGCCTGGCTTTCTTT
CASSFRGLAFF
>TRBJ2-3|TRBV4-3|NA|NA
TGCGCCAGCCCGAAAGGCCAGCAGCCAGGGGAGCGGACGAACCCCTTCTCAGATACGCAGTATTTT
CASPKGQQPGERTNPFSDTQYF
>TRBJ2-5|TRBV7-2|TRBD2|NA
TGTGCCAGCAGACGCATAGGCGGGGGGCGGTCCCGGGAAGAGACCCAGTACTTC
CASRRIGGGRSREETQYF
>TRBJ2-5|TRBV13|TRBD2|NA
TGTGCCAGCAGCTACGGGGGAGGGGCAGGAGAGACCCAGTACTTC
CASSYGGGAGETQYF
>TRBJ2-1|TRBV18|TRBD1|NA
TGTGCCAGCTCACCTGGACAGGGGACCTTGTACAATGAGCAGTTCTTC
CASSPGQGTLYNEQFF
>TRBJ2-4|TRBV5-4|NA|NA
TGTGCCAGCAGCTTGAGTGGGGCCGGCTGGAACATTCAGTACTTC
CASSLSGAGWNIQYF
>TRBJ2-7|TRBV19|NA|NA
TGTGCCAGCGCCCCAGGGGCTGCCTACGAGCAGTACTTC
CASAPGAAYEQYF